The clone carrying this TCR beta chain was observed a handful of times. Its antigen is unidentified. This CDR3 spans 16 amino acids. Germline assignment: CDR1 MNHEY and CDR2 SVGEGT. The V end lost 6 bases, the J end lost 3 bases, and 21 bases lay between the germline ends. This entry comes from a study of T cells after yellow fever vaccination. Researchers made TCR cDNA using 5'RACE template switching, and this step added a universal primer site and UMIs. MiXCR was run by TCRdb on the 5' RACE reads, yielding one entry per CDR3 protein. The profile shows some 670,000 distinct CDR3 sequences, approximately 13% of them singletons. Points from the study as a whole: The bulk population could contribute abundant contaminating clonotypes to FACS-sorted repertoires.

The TCR originated in a young man who received the YFV17D yellow fever vaccine. The chain uses TRBV6-2 or TRBV6-3 and TRBJ2-7; D is perhaps TRBD1 (5 bases). The sample here was PBMCs, taken on the day of the yellow fever booster vaccination. This chain's CDR3 is CASSPGRVDIRYEQYF. The CDR3 bases are TGTGCCAGCAGCCCCGGCAGGGTGGATATTCGCTACGAGCAGTACTTC.